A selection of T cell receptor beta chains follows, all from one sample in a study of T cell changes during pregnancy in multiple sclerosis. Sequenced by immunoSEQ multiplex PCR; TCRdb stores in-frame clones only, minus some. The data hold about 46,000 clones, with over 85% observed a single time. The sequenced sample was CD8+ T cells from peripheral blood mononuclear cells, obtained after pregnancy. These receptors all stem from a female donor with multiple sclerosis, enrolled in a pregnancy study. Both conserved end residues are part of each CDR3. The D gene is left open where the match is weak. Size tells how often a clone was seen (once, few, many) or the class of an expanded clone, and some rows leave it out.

cdr3_nt: TGTGCCAGCAGTTTGTTTGCAGGCAGTAACACCGGGGAGCTGTTTTTT
cdr3_aa: CASSLFAGSNTGELFF
v_call: TRBV27
d_call: .
j_call: TRBJ2-2
clone_size: .

cdr3_nt: TGCGCCAGCAGCCAAGAAGGAGGAGAGGGCACTGAAGCTTTCTTT
cdr3_aa: CASSQEGGEGTEAFF
v_call: TRBV4-1
d_call: .
j_call: TRBJ1-1
clone_size: few

cdr3_nt: TGTGCCAGCAGTGACTGGGGGCATCAGCCCCAGCATTTT
cdr3_aa: CASSDWGHQPQHF
v_call: TRBV6-1
d_call: .
j_call: TRBJ1-5
clone_size: .

cdr3_nt: TGTGCCAGCAGTTTCAGCTACGAGCAGTACTTC
cdr3_aa: CASSFSYEQYF
v_call: TRBV7-9
d_call: .
j_call: TRBJ2-7
clone_size: .

cdr3_nt: TGTGCCAGCAGCTCAATAACAGGAGATGAAAAACTGTTTTTT
cdr3_aa: CASSSITGDEKLFF
v_call: TRBV7-6
d_call: .
j_call: TRBJ1-4
clone_size: once

cdr3_nt: TGCAGCGCACCTGAACAGGGTAAAGAGCATGGCTACACCTTC
cdr3_aa: CSAPEQGKEHGYTF
v_call: TRBV29-1
d_call: .
j_call: TRBJ1-2
clone_size: .

cdr3_nt: TGCGCCAGCAGCTTTCATGGGGGGGCGCTTTACCAAGAGACCCAGTACTTC
cdr3_aa: CASSFHGGALYQETQYF
v_call: TRBV5-1
d_call: .
j_call: TRBJ2-5
clone_size: .

cdr3_nt: TGTGCCAGTAGTATGGGGACACAGCCCCAGCATTTT
cdr3_aa: CASSMGTQPQHF
v_call: TRBV19
d_call: .
j_call: TRBJ1-5
clone_size: .

cdr3_nt: TGTGCCAGCAGCTTAGGTGGCGGGCCCGACGAGCAGTACTTC
cdr3_aa: CASSLGGGPDEQYF
v_call: TRBV7-6
d_call: .
j_call: TRBJ2-7
clone_size: .

cdr3_nt: TGCGCCAGCAGCCAAGAAGGCAGGGTGAACACTGAAGCTTTCTTT
cdr3_aa: CASSQEGRVNTEAFF
v_call: TRBV4-1
d_call: .
j_call: TRBJ1-1
clone_size: once

cdr3_nt: TGTGCCAGCAGTGAAGGAACAGGGACAAGCTATGGCTACACCTTC
cdr3_aa: CASSEGTGTSYGYTF
v_call: TRBV6-1
d_call: .
j_call: TRBJ1-2
clone_size: .